Following are 29 T cell receptor beta chains from one sample sequenced in a study of shared clonotypes between healthy human individuals. Clones were read by immunoSEQ multiplex PCR, and TCRdb kept only the in-frame ones, dropping some. In the table there are some 2.3 million clones, 80% to 95% of which are singletons. Sequencing input: naive CD4+ T cells from PBMCs. As to subset: CD45RA+ positively selected. All receptors derive from a man younger than 35 in good health. Some clones in this sample may be carry-over from other donors' samples.

This clone is a singleton in its sample. This rearrangement joins TRBV7-9 to TRBJ2-1; D gene ambiguous. V lost 3 bases and J 7 bases, leaving 7 bases between the germline ends. This CDR3 is 12 amino acids long. In germline, CDR1 is SEHNR, CDR2 FQNEAQ (reference sequence). CDR3 in amino acids: CASSLPRNEQFF. The CDR3 DNA follows: TGTGCCAGCAGCTTGCCCCGAAATGAGCAGTTCTTC.

J is TRBJ2-7 and V is TRBV27; possibly TRBD1 or TRBD2 for D (5 bases each). Germline CDR1 MNHEY, CDR2 SMNVEV (reference sequence). The CDR3 length is 15 residues. With 4 bases removed from V and 0 bases from J, the gap between germline ends came to 13 bases. CDR3 DNA: TGTGCCAGCAGTTATACGGGACGCTACTCCTACGAGCAGTACTTC. Translation: CASSYTGRYSYEQYF.

V and J are TRBV4-1 and TRBJ2-7; D is undetermined. Germline CDR1 MGHRA, CDR2 YSYEKL. Trimming took off 1 base at V and 2 bases at J, with 15 bases between the two ends. The CDR3 is made up of 16 amino acids. CDR3 DNA: TGCGCCAGCAGCCAAGTGGTATTGGAAATTACCTACGAGCAGTACTTC. This sequence encodes CASSQVVLEITYEQYF.

The rearrangement uses TRBV7-6 and TRBJ2-7; no firm D call. V shed 1 base and J shed 0 bases, with 10 bases lying between them. CDR3 length: 15 amino acids. Germline V gives CDR1 SGHVS, CDR2 FNYEAQ. CDR3 sequence (DNA): TGTGCCAGCAGCTTAGTGGCAGCCGACTCCTACGAGCAGTACTTC. This codes for CASSLVAADSYEQYF.

The rearrangement links TRBV28 to TRBJ2-5; D unclear. V was shortened by 10 bases and J by 5 bases, with 17 bases between the two germline ends. Per the germline V gene, CDR1 is MDHEN and CDR2 is SYDVKM. The CDR3 is made up of 13 amino acids. Here the CDR3 DNA reads TGTGCCACCCATTCTCAAAATTTGGAGACCCAGTACTTC. Protein product: CATHSQNLETQYF.

This clone has a single count. CDR3 DNA: TGTGCCAGCAGTGAAGGAAGGGATACGCAGTATTTT. Amino acid sequence: CASSEGRDTQYF. The J gene is TRBJ2-3, the V gene TRBV2; D gene uncertain. This CDR3 spans 12 amino acids. Germline-derived CDR1 and CDR2 are SNHLY and FYNNEI. V shed 1 base and J shed 6 bases, with 5 bases lying between them.

This clone was seen only a few times. This sequence joins TRBV10-3 and TRBJ1-1, with D possibly TRBD1 on 6 matching bases. Between the trimmed V and J ends, which lost 10 bases and 2 bases, there was a span of 17 bases. This CDR3 is 14 amino acids long. Germline V gene lookup returns CDR1 ENHRY and CDR2 SYGVKD. Here the CDR3 DNA reads TGTGCCACCCTAGGGGGTCAGGGAAACACTGAAGCTTTCTTT. It translates to CATLGGQGNTEAFF.

This chain links TRBV2 with TRBJ2-7; TRBD2 matches at 11 bases. V trimming: 7 bases; J trimming: 7 bases; junction bases outside the gene matches: 15. The CDR3 loop spans 16 amino acids. Germline V CDR1 and CDR2: SNHLY, FYNNEI. CDR3 nucleotide sequence: TGTGCCAGCACCGTATTAGCGGGAGGGCCCGGGGGGGAGCAGTACTTC. Protein sequence: CASTVLAGGPGGEQYF. Full variable domain (remainder filled in from reference TRBV2 and TRBJ2-7): EPEVTQTPSHQVTQMGQEVILRCVPISNHLYFYWYRQILGQKVEFLVSFYNNEISEKSEIFDDQFSVERPDGSNFTLKIRSTKLEDSAMYFCASTVLAGGPGGEQYFGPGTRLTVT.

This clone appeared a single time. V usage is TRBV9 and J usage is TRBJ2-1, with unresolved D. V lost 0 bases, J lost 6 bases, and 4 bases lay in between. The CDR3 sequence is 12 residues long. Germline V gene lookup returns CDR1 SGDLS and CDR2 YYNGEE. CDR3 DNA sequence: TGTGCCAGCAGCGTAGAAGGCAATGAGCAGTTCTTC. Protein sequence: CASSVEGNEQFF. Supplemented by reference TRBV9 and TRBJ2-1, the full variable domain reads DSGVTQTPKHLITATGQRVTLRCSPRSGDLSVYWYQQSLDQGLQFLIQYYNGEERAKGNILERFSAQQFPDLHSELNLSSLELGDSALYFCASSVEGNEQFFGPGTRLTVL.

The chain uses TRBV28 and TRBJ2-4; 11 nucleotides line up with TRBD1. The junction had 11 bases not matched to a gene; V was cut back by 10 bases and J by 6 bases. Germline values: CDR1 MDHEN, CDR2 SYDVKM. The CDR3 runs 15 residues. The CDR3, as DNA: TGTGCCACCTCCCCGGACAGGGGGCGAATAAACATTCAGTACTTC. This encodes CATSPDRGRINIQYF.

The V gene is TRBV19, the J gene TRBJ1-1, with 10 bases identical to TRBD1. V dropped 6 bases and J dropped 1; count of bases not matched to a gene: 2. Germline V gene data show CDR1 as LNHDA and CDR2 as SQIVND (reference sequence). The CDR3 extends over 14 amino acids. CDR3 loop: CASSRDRGNTEAFF. The CDR3 coding sequence is TGTGCCAGTAGCAGGGACAGGGGGAACACTGAAGCTTTCTTT.

A word on this clone: Other DNA sequences in the sample encode the same CDR3. The chain is built from TRBV5-1 and TRBJ1-1, with D unresolved. Deletions cut 0 bases from V and 4 bases from J, with 7 bases between. The CDR3 loop spans 13 amino acids. CDR1 is SGHRS, CDR2 YFSETQ, per germline. The CDR3 nucleotides are TGCGCCAGCAGCTTGGTTGCAGGCACTGAAGCTTTCTTT. Translation gives CASSLVAGTEAFF.

This clone was observed a few times. The same CDR3 also results from other DNA sequences found in this sample. The chain links TRBV2 to TRBJ1-1; a possible D gene is TRBD1 (5 bases). Germline V gene lookup returns CDR1 SNHLY and CDR2 FYNNEI. V dropped 3 bases and J dropped 1 base, with 6 bases sitting between them. The CDR3 is 13 amino acids. The CDR3 reads CASSEGPNTEAFF. DNA for the CDR3: TGTGCCAGCAGTGAGGGGCCGAACACTGAAGCTTTCTTT.

On this clone: The same CDR3 also results from other DNA sequences found in this sample. The rearrangement uses TRBV5-1 and TRBJ2-5; 8 nucleotides match TRBD1. The CDR3 runs to 14 residues. Trimming took 0 bases from V and 4 from J; bases not matched to a gene: 2. Germline V CDR1 and CDR2: SGHRS, YFSETQ. The CDR3 region has the DNA TGCGCCAGCAGCTTGGGACAGGGGAGAGAGACCCAGTACTTC. It encodes CASSLGQGRETQYF.

The V call is TRBV28, the J call TRBJ2-7, with D maybe TRBD2 (6 bases). From germline, CDR1 is MDHEN and CDR2 SYDVKM. The CDR3 runs to 14 residues. V shed 5 bases and J shed 3 bases, with 14 bases lying between them. For the CDR3, the DNA is TGTGCCAGCAGTCATTCGGGACTCCACTACGAGCAGTACTTC. Translation gives CASSHSGLHYEQYF. Supplemented by reference TRBV28 and TRBJ2-7, the full variable domain reads DVKVTQSSRYLVKRTGEKVFLECVQDMDHENMFWYRQDPGLGLRLIYFSYDVKMKEKGDIPEGYSVSREKKERFSLILESASTNQTSMYLCASSHSGLHYEQYFGPGTRLTVT.

This CDR3 is CASSQEWVGGAEKLFF. For the CDR3, the DNA is TGCGCCAGCAGCCAAGAATGGGTAGGGGGCGCGGAAAAACTGTTTTTT. The chain has TRBV4-1 and TRBJ1-4, with 7 nucleotides matching TRBD1. Germline V gives CDR1 MGHRA, CDR2 YSYEKL. This CDR3 contains 16 residues. The junction had 9 bases not matched to a gene; V was cut back by 0 bases and J by 8 bases.

The V call is TRBV5-1, the J call TRBJ1-5; D unclear. CDR1 is SGHRS and CDR2 is YFSETQ in the germline V gene. The CDR3 consists of 15 residues. V was trimmed by 4 bases and J by 0 bases, leaving 11 bases between them. CDR3 loop: CASSPGSNSNQPQHF. The CDR3 nucleotides are TGCGCCAGCAGCCCTGGGAGTAATAGCAATCAGCCCCAGCATTTT.

J is TRBJ2-2 and V is TRBV5-4; 14 positions agree with TRBD2. V shed 4 bases and J 7 bases; nucleotides not matched to a gene: 9. CDR1 and CDR2 from the germline V gene are SGHNT and YYREEE (reference sequence). The CDR3 spans 17 residues. The chain's CDR3 is CASSPGGLAGEVGELFF. CDR3 sequence (DNA): TGTGCCAGCAGCCCAGGGGGACTAGCGGGAGAAGTCGGGGAGCTGTTTTTT.

The V gene is TRBV30, the J gene TRBJ2-1; perhaps TRBD1 as D (5 bases). V lost 2 bases, J lost 2 bases, and 10 bases lay in between. Germline CDR1 and CDR2: GTSNPN and SVGIG (reference sequence). The CDR3 sequence is 14 residues long. CDR3 DNA: TGTGCCTGGAGTCGGCAGGGCCCCTACAATGAGCAGTTCTTC. It yields the protein CAWSRQGPYNEQFF.

V gene TRBV11-3 combines with J gene TRBJ1-4; tentative D call: TRBD1 (5 bases). Deletions cut 1 base from V and 7 bases from J, with 16 bases between. The CDR3 loop spans 16 amino acids. Germline V lookup: CDR1 SGHNT, CDR2 YENEEA. For the CDR3, the DNA is TGTGCCAGCAGCTTAGTAGTCCCAGGGCCGCGTGAAAAACTGTTTTTT. It yields the protein CASSLVVPGPREKLFF.

This chain links TRBV5-1 with TRBJ1-2; the match to TRBD1 covers 8 bases. Per the germline V gene, CDR1 is SGHRS and CDR2 is YFSETQ. CDR3 length equals 14 residues. The ends lost 6 bases at V and 4 bases at J; junction bases unmatched: 8. DNA of the CDR3: TGCGCCAGCACCCCGGACAGGGCGGGCTATGGCTACACCTTC. The encoded protein is CASTPDRAGYGYTF.

The V gene is TRBV28, the J gene TRBJ2-7; TRBD1 matches at 7 bases. The CDR3 covers 15 residues. Germline V CDR1 and CDR2: MDHEN, SYDVKM. V shed 5 bases, J shed 2 bases, and the junction held 9 bases outside the gene matches. The CDR3 DNA is TGTGCCAGCAGTAAACGGGACAGAACCACCTACGAGCAGTACTTC. It translates to CASSKRDRTTYEQYF.

V is TRBV28 and J is TRBJ1-1; D may be TRBD1 (5 bases). Germline lookup yields CDR1 MDHEN and CDR2 SYDVKM. The CDR3 totals 14 residues. Trimming pared 8 bases from V and 0 bases from J, leaving 13 bases between. CDR3 sequence reads: CASGGGELNTEAFF. The CDR3 DNA sequence: TGTGCCAGCGGGGGTGGGGAACTGAACACTGAAGCTTTCTTT.

The V and J genes are TRBV19 and TRBJ1-5, with D maybe TRBD1 (6 bases). CDR1 and CDR2 from the germline V gene are LNHDA and SQIVND (reference sequence). Trimming shortened V by 5 bases and J by 7 bases, and 18 bases separated the two germline ends. This CDR3 spans 15 amino acids. The CDR3 is CASSVRGRGLQPQHF. DNA for the CDR3: TGTGCCAGTAGTGTCCGTGGCAGGGGCCTGCAGCCCCAGCATTTT.

Comment on this clone: Other DNA sequences within the sample encode an identical CDR3. The chain carries TRBV19 and TRBJ2-7, with D hard to call. Per the germline V gene, CDR1 is LNHDA and CDR2 is SQIVND (reference sequence). V lost 5 bases to trimming and J lost 1 base, with 6 bases between them. The CDR3 has 12 residues. The CDR3 region is CASSATSYEQYF. In DNA form, the CDR3 reads TGTGCCAGTAGTGCCACATCCTACGAGCAGTACTTC.

The chain combines TRBV5-5 with TRBJ1-2; 7 nucleotides agree with TRBD1. Looked up from germline, CDR1 is SGHKS and CDR2 is YYEKEE (reference sequence). The CDR3 has 15 residues. Unmatched junction bases numbered 9, after V lost 0 bases and J lost 7 bases. Written as DNA, the CDR3 is TGTGCCAGCAGCTTGGTAGGACAGGAGGGAGGTGGCTACACCTTC. It is translated as CASSLVGQEGGGYTF.

This clone was seen only once. V is TRBV2 and J is TRBJ2-1; maybe TRBD2 (6 bases). The CDR3 consists of 13 residues. V shed 8 bases and J shed 7 bases, with 15 bases lying between them. Germline CDR1 and CDR2: SNHLY and FYNNEI. The CDR3 loop reads CASDLRSGNEQFF. Here the CDR3 DNA reads TGTGCCAGCGACCTAAGGAGCGGGAATGAGCAGTTCTTC.

V is TRBV18 and J is TRBJ1-1, with D perhaps matching TRBD1 (5 bases). V was trimmed by 0 bases and J by 4 bases, leaving 15 bases between them. Germline-derived CDR1 and CDR2 are KGHSH and LQKENI. The CDR3 extends over 16 amino acids. For the CDR3, the DNA is TGTGCCAGCTCACCACCTCCAGGGCTTTTGGGCACTGAAGCTTTCTTT. It yields the protein CASSPPPGLLGTEAFF.

The chain has TRBV28 and TRBJ2-7; D is perhaps TRBD2 (6 bases). The CDR3 runs to 14 residues. Looked up from germline, CDR1 is MDHEN and CDR2 is SYDVKM. Trimming removed 2 bases at V and 4 bases at J, with 12 bases between. In nucleotides, the CDR3 is TGTGCCAGCAGTTTAGGGACTGTTCGATACGAGCAGTACTTC. It specifies CASSLGTVRYEQYF.